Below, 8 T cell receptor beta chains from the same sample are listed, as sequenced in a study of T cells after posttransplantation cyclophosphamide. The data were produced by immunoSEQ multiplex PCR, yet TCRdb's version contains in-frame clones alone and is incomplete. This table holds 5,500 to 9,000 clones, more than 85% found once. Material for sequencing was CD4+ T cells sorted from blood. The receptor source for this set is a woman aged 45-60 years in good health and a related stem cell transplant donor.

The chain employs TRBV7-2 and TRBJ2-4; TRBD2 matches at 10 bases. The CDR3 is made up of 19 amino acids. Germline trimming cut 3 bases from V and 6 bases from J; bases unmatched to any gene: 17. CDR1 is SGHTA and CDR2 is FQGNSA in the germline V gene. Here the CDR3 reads CASSFSGWPAGGPGNIQYF. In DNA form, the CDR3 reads TGTGCCAGCAGCTTCAGTGGTTGGCCAGCGGGGGGGCCAGGAAACATTCAGTACTTC.

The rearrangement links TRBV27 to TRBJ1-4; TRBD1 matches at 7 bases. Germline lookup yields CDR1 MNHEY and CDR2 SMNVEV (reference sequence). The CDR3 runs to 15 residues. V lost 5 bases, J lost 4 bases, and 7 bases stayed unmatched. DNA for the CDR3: TGTGCCAGCAGTCTGACAGGGACCTTTAATGAAAAACTGTTTTTT. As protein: CASSLTGTFNEKLFF.

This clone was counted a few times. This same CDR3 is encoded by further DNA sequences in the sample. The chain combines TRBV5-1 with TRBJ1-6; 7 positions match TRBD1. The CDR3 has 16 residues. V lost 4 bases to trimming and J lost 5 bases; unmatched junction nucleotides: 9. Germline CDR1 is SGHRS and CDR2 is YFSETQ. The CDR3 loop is CASSDVTGKNNSPLHF. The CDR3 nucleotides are TGCGCCAGCAGCGACGTGACAGGGAAGAATAATTCACCCCTCCACTTT.

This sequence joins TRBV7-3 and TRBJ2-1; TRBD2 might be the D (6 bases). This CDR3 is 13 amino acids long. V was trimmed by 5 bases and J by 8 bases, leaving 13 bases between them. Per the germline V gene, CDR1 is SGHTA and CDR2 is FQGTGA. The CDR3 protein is CASSLRREDEQFF. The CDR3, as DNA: TGTGCCAGCAGCCTTCGGAGGGAGGATGAGCAGTTCTTC.

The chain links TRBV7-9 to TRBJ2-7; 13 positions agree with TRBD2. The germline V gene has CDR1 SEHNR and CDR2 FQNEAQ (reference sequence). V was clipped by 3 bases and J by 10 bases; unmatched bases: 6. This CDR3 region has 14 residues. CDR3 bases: TGTGCCAGCAGCTTCGGACTAGCGGGAGTGGAACAGTACTTC. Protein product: CASSFGLAGVEQYF. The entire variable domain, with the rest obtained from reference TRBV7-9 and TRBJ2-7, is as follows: DTGVSQNPRHKITKRGQNVTFRCDPISEHNRLYWYRQTLGQGPEFLTYFQNEAQLEKSRLLSDRFSAERPKGSFSTLEIQRTEQGDSAMYLCASSFGLAGVEQYFGPGTRLTVT.

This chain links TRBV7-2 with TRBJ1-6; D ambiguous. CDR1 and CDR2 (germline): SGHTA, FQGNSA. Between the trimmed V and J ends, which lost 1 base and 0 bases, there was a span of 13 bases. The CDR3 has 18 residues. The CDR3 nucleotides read TGTGCCAGCAGCTTAGATTGGCTCCCTGGCTCCTATAATTCACCCCTCCACTTT. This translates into CASSLDWLPGSYNSPLHF.

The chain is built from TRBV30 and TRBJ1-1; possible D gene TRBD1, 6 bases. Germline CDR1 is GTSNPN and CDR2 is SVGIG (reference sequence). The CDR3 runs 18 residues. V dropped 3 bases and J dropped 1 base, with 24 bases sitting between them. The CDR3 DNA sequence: TGTGCCTGGAGAGAGACAGGCTCGTGGGGGTTTGGGAACACTGAAGCTTTCTTT. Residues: CAWRETGSWGFGNTEAFF.

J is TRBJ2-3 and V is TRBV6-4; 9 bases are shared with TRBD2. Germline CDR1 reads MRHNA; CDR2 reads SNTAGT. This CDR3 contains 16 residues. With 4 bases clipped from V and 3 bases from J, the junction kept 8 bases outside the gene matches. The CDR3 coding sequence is TGTGCCAGCAGTGCTCTGGCTAGCGGGGTAACAGATACGCAGTATTTT. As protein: CASSALASGVTDTQYF.